Listed here is a single T cell receptor (beta chain). At one end, the junction sequence differs from germline, possibly due to a read error. This entry is derived from a study of cytomegalovirus exposure and HLA in healthy donors. The length of the CDR3 is 12 residues. Germline CDR1 reads SNHLY; CDR2 reads FYNNEI. This PCR relied on a set of 60 Vbeta primers and 13 Jbeta primers. Measured with immunoSEQ multiplex PCR; TCRdb has only the in-frame clones, and not every one. The table lists roughly 200,000 clones, 75% to 80% of them singletons. The chain links TRBV2 to TRBJ2-7; 10 nucleotides align to TRBD1. Sequenced input: PBMCs. The sequence derives from a female donor in good health and CMV-seronegative. The CDR3 DNA sequence: TGTGCCAGCAGTGCCACCGGGACAGGGGAGCACTTC. As protein: CASSATGTGEHF.